Listed below are T cell receptor beta chains from one sample, sequenced in a study of identical twins. From the 5' RACE reads, TCRdb called clonotypes with MiXCR, one entry per CDR3 protein. The sample includes hundreds of thousands of distinct CDR3 sequences, roughly 18% of them seen just once. Separately, the same data were catalogued under a study of T cells expressing NK-cell markers.

The specimen was PBMCs. The receptors come from a woman aged 18-29 years in good health. Each CDR3 is given with its conserved first and last residue. The D gene is left open where the match is weak. Not all rows give a size; the values are once, few, many and, for expanded clones, a class.

d_call: .
clone_size: many
v_call: TRBV25-1
j_call: TRBJ2-7
cdr3_nt: TGTGCCAGCAGTGCGGGAGCCTACGAGCAGTACTTC
cdr3_aa: CASSAGAYEQYF

d_call: .
clone_size: .
v_call: TRBV7-9
j_call: TRBJ2-3
cdr3_nt: TGTGCCAGCAGGGACCCAGCGGAATGGTGGTATTTT
cdr3_aa: CASRDPAEWWYF

d_call: .
clone_size: few
v_call: TRBV12-3/TRBV12-4
j_call: TRBJ2-2
cdr3_nt: TGTGCCAGCAGTTTTAGAAGACGCCTTCACACCGGGGAGCTGTTTTTT
cdr3_aa: CASSFRRRLHTGELFF

d_call: TRBD1
clone_size: few
v_call: TRBV20-1
j_call: TRBJ2-3
cdr3_nt: TGCAGTGCTAGAGAGGGACAGGCTGGCACAGATACGCAGTATTTT
cdr3_aa: CSAREGQAGTDTQYF

d_call: .
clone_size: .
v_call: TRBV11-2
j_call: TRBJ2-7
cdr3_nt: TGTGCCAGCAGCTTTCTAGTGACTGAGTCCTACGAGCAGTACTTC
cdr3_aa: CASSFLVTESYEQYF

d_call: .
clone_size: few
v_call: TRBV6-1
j_call: TRBJ2-2
cdr3_nt: TGTGCCAGCAGTGATAGTGCAGGGGAGGGCGGGGAGCTGTTTTTT
cdr3_aa: CASSDSAGEGGELFF

d_call: .
clone_size: .
v_call: TRBV27
j_call: TRBJ2-4
cdr3_nt: TGTGCCAGCAGTTTAAGCTTGACCTTTAAAAACATTCAGTACTTC
cdr3_aa: CASSLSLTFKNIQYF

d_call: .
clone_size: .
v_call: TRBV5-1
j_call: TRBJ1-1
cdr3_nt: TGCGCCAGCAGCTTAATGGAAGGCACTGAAGCTTTCTTT
cdr3_aa: CASSLMEGTEAFF

d_call: .
clone_size: .
v_call: TRBV12-3/TRBV12-4
j_call: TRBJ2-7
cdr3_nt: TGTGCCAGCCGTGGCGGGGCCACAACCTACGAGCAGTACTTC
cdr3_aa: CASRGGATTYEQYF

d_call: TRBD2
clone_size: many
v_call: TRBV20-1
j_call: TRBJ2-3
cdr3_nt: TGCAGTGCTAGGGGCACTAGCGGGAGTACAGATACGCAGTATTTT
cdr3_aa: CSARGTSGSTDTQYF

d_call: .
clone_size: few
v_call: TRBV7-2
j_call: TRBJ2-2
cdr3_nt: TGTGCCAGCAGCGAAACAGGTTTATCCGGGGAGCTGTTTTTT
cdr3_aa: CASSETGLSGELFF

d_call: TRBD1
clone_size: few
v_call: TRBV12-3/TRBV12-4
j_call: TRBJ1-1
cdr3_nt: TGTGCCAGCACGGACAGGGCCACTGAAGCTTTCTTT
cdr3_aa: CASTDRATEAFF

d_call: .
clone_size: few
v_call: TRBV27
j_call: TRBJ1-1
cdr3_nt: TGTGCCAGCAGTTTTGGATCCTCGGCCGAAGCTTTCTTT
cdr3_aa: CASSFGSSAEAFF

d_call: .
clone_size: .
v_call: TRBV28
j_call: TRBJ2-5
cdr3_nt: TGTGCCAGCATCGGGGAATTTGGGAAACAGACCCAGTACTTC
cdr3_aa: CASIGEFGKQTQYF

d_call: .
clone_size: .
v_call: TRBV29-1
j_call: TRBJ2-1
cdr3_nt: TGCAGCGTTGGGGGCGGGACAGTCAAGAGCTCCTACAATGAGCAGTTCTTC
cdr3_aa: CSVGGGTVKSSYNEQFF

d_call: .
clone_size: .
v_call: TRBV15
j_call: TRBJ1-6
cdr3_nt: TGTGCCACCAGCAGAGACCCCAGCTCCTATAATTCACCCCTCCACTTT
cdr3_aa: CATSRDPSSYNSPLHF

d_call: .
clone_size: once
v_call: TRBV20-1
j_call: TRBJ2-1
cdr3_nt: TGCAGTGCTCGATCTCGGACAGAGTATAACAATGAGCAGTTCTTC
cdr3_aa: CSARSRTEYNNEQFF

d_call: TRBD1
clone_size: .
v_call: TRBV6-6
j_call: TRBJ2-7
cdr3_nt: TGTGCCACTATCGGGACAGGGAGCTACGAGCAGTACTTC
cdr3_aa: CATIGTGSYEQYF

d_call: TRBD2
clone_size: .
v_call: TRBV20-1
j_call: TRBJ2-1
cdr3_nt: TGCAGTGCTAGCGCCGGGAGGGATTACAATGAGCAGTTCTTC
cdr3_aa: CSASAGRDYNEQFF

d_call: .
clone_size: once
v_call: TRBV3-1
j_call: TRBJ2-7
cdr3_nt: TGTGCCAGTAGCCAAGGGCAGATTAAGGCCTACGAGCAGTACTTC
cdr3_aa: CASSQGQIKAYEQYF

d_call: TRBD2
clone_size: many
v_call: TRBV12-3/TRBV12-4
j_call: TRBJ2-3
cdr3_nt: TGTGCCAGCAGTTTAGGCGGGACTAGCGCGCAGTATTTT
cdr3_aa: CASSLGGTSAQYF

d_call: .
clone_size: few
v_call: TRBV27
j_call: TRBJ2-3
cdr3_nt: TGTGCCAGCAGTTTATACCGGGGGAACTCGGGGATCACAGATACGCAGTATTTT
cdr3_aa: CASSLYRGNSGITDTQYF

d_call: .
clone_size: .
v_call: TRBV20-1
j_call: TRBJ2-2
cdr3_nt: TGCAGTGCTAGGGCAGTTACTGAGAACACCGGGGAGCTGTTTTTT
cdr3_aa: CSARAVTENTGELFF